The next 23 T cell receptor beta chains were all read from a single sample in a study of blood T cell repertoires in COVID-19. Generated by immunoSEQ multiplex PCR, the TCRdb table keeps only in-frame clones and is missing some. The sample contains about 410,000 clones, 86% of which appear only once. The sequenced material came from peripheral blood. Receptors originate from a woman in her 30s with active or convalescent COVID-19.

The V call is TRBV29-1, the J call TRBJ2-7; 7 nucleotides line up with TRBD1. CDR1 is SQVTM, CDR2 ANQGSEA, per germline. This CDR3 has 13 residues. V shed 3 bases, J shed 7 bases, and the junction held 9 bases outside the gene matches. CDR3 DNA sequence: TGCAGCGTTGAGAGGGGGCCCCTTGAGGAGCAGTACTTC. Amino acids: CSVERGPLEEQYF.

The CDR3 sequence: CASSLSRQGNQPQHF. The CDR3 DNA reads as TGTGCCAGCAGTCTTTCGCGACAGGGCAATCAGCCCCAGCATTTT. V and J are TRBV2 and TRBJ1-5; possibly TRBD1 for D (6 bases). V was cut by 5 bases and J by 2 bases, with 13 bases left in between. From germline, CDR1 is SNHLY and CDR2 FYNNEI. The CDR3 length is 15 residues.

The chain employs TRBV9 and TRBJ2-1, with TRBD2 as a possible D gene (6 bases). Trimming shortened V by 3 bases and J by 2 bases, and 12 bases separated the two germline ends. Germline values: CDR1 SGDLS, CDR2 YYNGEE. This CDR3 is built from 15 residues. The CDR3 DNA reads TGTGCCAGCAGCGGAGGGTCTAGCGCCTACAATGAGCAGTTCTTC. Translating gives CASSGGSSAYNEQFF.

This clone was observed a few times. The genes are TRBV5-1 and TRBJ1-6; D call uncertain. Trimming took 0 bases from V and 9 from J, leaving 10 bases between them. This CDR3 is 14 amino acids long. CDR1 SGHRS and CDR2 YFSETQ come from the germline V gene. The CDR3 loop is CASSLGQFSSPLHF. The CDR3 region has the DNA TGCGCCAGCAGCTTGGGGCAGTTCAGTTCACCCCTCCACTTT.

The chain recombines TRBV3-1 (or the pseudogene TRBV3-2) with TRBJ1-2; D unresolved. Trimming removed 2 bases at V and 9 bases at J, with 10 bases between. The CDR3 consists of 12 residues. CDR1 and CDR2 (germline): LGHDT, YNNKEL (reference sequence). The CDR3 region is CASSQSEQSYTF. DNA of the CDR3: TGTGCCAGCAGCCAATCTGAACAGAGCTACACCTTC.

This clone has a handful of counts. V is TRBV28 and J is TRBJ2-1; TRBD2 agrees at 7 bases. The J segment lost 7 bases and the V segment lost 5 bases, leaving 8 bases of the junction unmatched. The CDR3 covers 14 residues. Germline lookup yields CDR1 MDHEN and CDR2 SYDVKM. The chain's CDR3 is CASSRLGGGNEQFF. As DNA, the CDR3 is TGTGCCAGCAGTAGACTAGGCGGGGGTAATGAGCAGTTCTTC.

CDR3 DNA sequence: TGCGCCAGCAGCTTGAGACCCGTACTAGCGGGGCCTACCTACAATGAGCAGTTCTTC. It specifies CASSLRPVLAGPTYNEQFF. V gene TRBV5-1 combines with J gene TRBJ2-1; 10 bases fit TRBD2. The J segment lost 2 bases and the V segment lost 1 base, leaving 12 bases of the junction unmatched. The CDR3 totals 19 residues. The germline gives CDR1 SGHRS, CDR2 YFSETQ.

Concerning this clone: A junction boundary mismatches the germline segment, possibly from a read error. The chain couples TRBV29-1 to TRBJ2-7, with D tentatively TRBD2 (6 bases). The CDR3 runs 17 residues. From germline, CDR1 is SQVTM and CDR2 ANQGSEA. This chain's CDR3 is CSVGVEGKGTGSFEQYF. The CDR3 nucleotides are TGCAGCGTTGGCGTGGAGGGGAAAGGGACCGGGTCCTTCGAGCAGTACTTC.

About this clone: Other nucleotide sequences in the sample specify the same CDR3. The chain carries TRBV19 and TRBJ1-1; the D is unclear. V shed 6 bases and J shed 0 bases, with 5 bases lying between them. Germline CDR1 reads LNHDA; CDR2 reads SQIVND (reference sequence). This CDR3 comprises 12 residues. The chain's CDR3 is CASRRVNTEAFF. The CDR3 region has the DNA TGTGCCAGTAGGCGGGTGAACACTGAAGCTTTCTTT.

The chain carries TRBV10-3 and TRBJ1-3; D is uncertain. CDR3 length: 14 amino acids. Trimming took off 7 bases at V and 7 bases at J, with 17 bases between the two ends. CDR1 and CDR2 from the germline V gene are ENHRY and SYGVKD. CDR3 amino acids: CAITSEGFLNTIYF. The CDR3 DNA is TGTGCCATCACCTCAGAGGGCTTCTTGAACACCATATATTTT.

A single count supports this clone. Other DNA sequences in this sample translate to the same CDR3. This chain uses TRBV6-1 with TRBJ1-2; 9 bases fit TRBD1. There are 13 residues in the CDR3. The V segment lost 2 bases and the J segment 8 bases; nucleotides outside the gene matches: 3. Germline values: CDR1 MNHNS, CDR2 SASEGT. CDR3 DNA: TGTGCCAGCAGTGAACGACAGGGGGACGGCTACACCTTC. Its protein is CASSERQGDGYTF.

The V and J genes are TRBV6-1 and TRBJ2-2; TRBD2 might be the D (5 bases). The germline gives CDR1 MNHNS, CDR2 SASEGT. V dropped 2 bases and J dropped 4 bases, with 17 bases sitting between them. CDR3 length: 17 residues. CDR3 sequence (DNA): TGTGCCAGCAGTGAATCGGCAGGCGGGTTTGGCACCGGGGAGCTGTTTTTT. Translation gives CASSESAGGFGTGELFF.

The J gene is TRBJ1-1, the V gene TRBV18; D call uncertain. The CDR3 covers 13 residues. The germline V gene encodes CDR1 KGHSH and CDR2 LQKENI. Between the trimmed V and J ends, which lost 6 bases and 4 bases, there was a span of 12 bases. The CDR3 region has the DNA TGTGCCAGCTCCCCCGAGGGTGGCACTGAAGCTTTCTTT. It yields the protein CASSPEGGTEAFF.

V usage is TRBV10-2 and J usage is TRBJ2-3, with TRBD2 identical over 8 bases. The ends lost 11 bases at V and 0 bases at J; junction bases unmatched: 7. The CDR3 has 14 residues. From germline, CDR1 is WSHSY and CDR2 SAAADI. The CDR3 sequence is CAGGTRPSTDTQYF. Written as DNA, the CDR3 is TGCGCCGGCGGGACTAGGCCCAGCACAGATACGCAGTATTTT.

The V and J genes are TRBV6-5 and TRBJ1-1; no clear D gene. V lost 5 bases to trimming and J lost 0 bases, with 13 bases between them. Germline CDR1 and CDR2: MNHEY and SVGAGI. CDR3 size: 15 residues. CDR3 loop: CASSNGRELNTEAFF. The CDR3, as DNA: TGTGCCAGCAGTAACGGGCGGGAGTTGAACACTGAAGCTTTCTTT.

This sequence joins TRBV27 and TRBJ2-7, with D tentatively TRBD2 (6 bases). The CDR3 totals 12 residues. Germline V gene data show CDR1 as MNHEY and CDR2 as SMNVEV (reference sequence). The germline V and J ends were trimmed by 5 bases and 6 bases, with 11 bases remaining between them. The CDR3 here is CASSIQEGEQYF. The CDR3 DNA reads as TGTGCCAGCAGTATCCAGGAGGGCGAGCAGTACTTC.

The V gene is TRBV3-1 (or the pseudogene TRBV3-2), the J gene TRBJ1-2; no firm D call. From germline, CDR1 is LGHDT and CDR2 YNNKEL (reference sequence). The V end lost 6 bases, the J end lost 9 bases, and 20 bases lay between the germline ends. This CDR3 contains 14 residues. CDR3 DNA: TGTGCCAGCAGTGGGAGGACTGATGGCCAGCGCTACACCTTC. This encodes CASSGRTDGQRYTF.

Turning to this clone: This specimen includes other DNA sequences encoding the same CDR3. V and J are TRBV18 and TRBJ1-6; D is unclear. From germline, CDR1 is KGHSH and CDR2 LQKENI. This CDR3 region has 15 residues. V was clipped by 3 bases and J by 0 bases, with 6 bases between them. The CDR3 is CASSPGSSYNSPLHF. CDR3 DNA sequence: TGTGCCAGCTCACCCGGTTCCTCCTATAATTCACCCCTCCACTTT.

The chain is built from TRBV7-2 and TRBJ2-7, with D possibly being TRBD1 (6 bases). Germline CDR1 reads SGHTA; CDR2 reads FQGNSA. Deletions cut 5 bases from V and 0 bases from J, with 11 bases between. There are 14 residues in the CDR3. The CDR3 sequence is CASSQQGISYEQYF. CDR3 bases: TGTGCCAGCAGCCAACAGGGAATCTCCTACGAGCAGTACTTC.

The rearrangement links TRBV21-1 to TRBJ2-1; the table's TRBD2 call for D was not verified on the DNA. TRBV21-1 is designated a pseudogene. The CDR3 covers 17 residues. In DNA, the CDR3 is TGTGCCAGGAGAGGTACCTCCCGGGACTATACCTACAATGAGCAGTTCTTC. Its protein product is CARRGTSRDYTYNEQFF.

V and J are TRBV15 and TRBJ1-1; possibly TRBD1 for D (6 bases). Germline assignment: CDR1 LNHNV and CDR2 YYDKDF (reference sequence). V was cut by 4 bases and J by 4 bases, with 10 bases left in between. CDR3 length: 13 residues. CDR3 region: CATSTGESTEAFF. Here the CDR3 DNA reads TGTGCCACCAGCACAGGGGAGAGCACTGAAGCTTTCTTT.

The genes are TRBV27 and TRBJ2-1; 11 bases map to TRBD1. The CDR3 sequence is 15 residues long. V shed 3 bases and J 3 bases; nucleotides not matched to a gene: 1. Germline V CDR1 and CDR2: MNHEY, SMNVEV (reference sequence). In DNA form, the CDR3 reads TGTGCCAGCAGTTTTGGGACAGGGGGCTACAATGAGCAGTTCTTC. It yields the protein CASSFGTGGYNEQFF.

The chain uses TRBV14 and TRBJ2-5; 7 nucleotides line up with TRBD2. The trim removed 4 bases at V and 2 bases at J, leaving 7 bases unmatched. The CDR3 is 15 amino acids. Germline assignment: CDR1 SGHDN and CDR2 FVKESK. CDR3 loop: CASSLRLAQQETQYF. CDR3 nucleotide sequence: TGTGCCAGCAGCCTCCGACTAGCTCAGCAAGAGACCCAGTACTTC. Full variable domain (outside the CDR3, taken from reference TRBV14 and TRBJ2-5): EAGVTQFPSHSVIEKGQTVTLRCDPISGHDNLYWYRRVMGKEIKFLLHFVKESKQDESGMPNNRFLAERTGGTYSTLKVQPAELEDSGVYFCASSLRLAQQETQYFGPGTRLLVL.